This T cell receptor beta chain came from a study of T cells in Graves' hyperthyroidism and ophthalmopathy. Across the whole study: It was at initial diagnosis, before any treatment, that peripheral blood was collected.

The study, taken as a whole, reports: Most thyroid clonotypes with frequency above 0.001 were detected in blood. A model of 13 V-J pairs discriminated ophthalmopathy from stable hyperthyroidism.

In making diagnoses, clinical symptoms, serum thyroxine and TRAb, thyroid ultrasound and orbital computed tomography were all used. RNA transcripts were the template for amplifying TCR beta CDR3 regions. The primer set for the first-round RT-PCR of the TCR CDR3 was HTBI. TCRdb used MiXCR to reprocess the multiplex PCR reads, holding one entry per CDR3 protein. Altogether 300,000 to 450,000 distinct CDR3 sequences are present, 15% to 20% being singletons, with the ten largest covering around 15%. This clonotype was counted a single time. What it recognizes is unknown. Sequencing was done on a sample of blood. The receptor comes from a woman between 40 and 55 years old with Graves' ophthalmopathy.

This chain's CDR3 is CASAVAGGQPQHF. CDR3 DNA sequence: TGTGCCAGTGCTGTAGCGGGAGGTCAGCCCCAGCATTTT. J is TRBJ1-5 and V is TRBV6-2 or TRBV6-3, with D uncertain. Trimming shortened V by 9 bases and J by 6 bases, and 15 bases separated the two germline ends. Germline V gene sequence: CDR1 MNHEY, CDR2 SVGEGT. The CDR3 is 13 residues long.